This T cell receptor (beta chain) was sequenced in a study of shared clonotypes between healthy human individuals. About this clone itself: Its cognate antigen is unknown. Other DNA sequences in the same sample also yield this CDR3.

Assay runs were performed at deep level. Repertoires were generated with immunoSEQ multiplex PCR, while TCRdb's copy carries only in-frame clones and drops some. The sample shows roughly 1,500,000 clones, 95% to 99% of them seen only once. Germline-derived CDR1 and CDR2 are SEHNR and FQNEAQ (reference sequence). The CDR3 totals 15 residues. The junction had 5 bases not matched to a gene; V was cut back by 6 bases and J by 4 bases. The study's findings and limits: Among donors, sharing of clonotypes was expected to be affected by sequencing depth.

This sequence joins TRBV7-9 and TRBJ2-1, with TRBD2 matching 11 bases. This sequence originates from a man aged 25-45 years in good health. The specimen was naive CD4+ T cells sorted from blood. Subset denoted: CD45RA+ positively selected. The CDR3 loop reads CASSPGTSGYNEQFF. The CDR3 DNA is TGTGCCAGCAGTCCCGGGACTAGCGGTTACAATGAGCAGTTCTTC.